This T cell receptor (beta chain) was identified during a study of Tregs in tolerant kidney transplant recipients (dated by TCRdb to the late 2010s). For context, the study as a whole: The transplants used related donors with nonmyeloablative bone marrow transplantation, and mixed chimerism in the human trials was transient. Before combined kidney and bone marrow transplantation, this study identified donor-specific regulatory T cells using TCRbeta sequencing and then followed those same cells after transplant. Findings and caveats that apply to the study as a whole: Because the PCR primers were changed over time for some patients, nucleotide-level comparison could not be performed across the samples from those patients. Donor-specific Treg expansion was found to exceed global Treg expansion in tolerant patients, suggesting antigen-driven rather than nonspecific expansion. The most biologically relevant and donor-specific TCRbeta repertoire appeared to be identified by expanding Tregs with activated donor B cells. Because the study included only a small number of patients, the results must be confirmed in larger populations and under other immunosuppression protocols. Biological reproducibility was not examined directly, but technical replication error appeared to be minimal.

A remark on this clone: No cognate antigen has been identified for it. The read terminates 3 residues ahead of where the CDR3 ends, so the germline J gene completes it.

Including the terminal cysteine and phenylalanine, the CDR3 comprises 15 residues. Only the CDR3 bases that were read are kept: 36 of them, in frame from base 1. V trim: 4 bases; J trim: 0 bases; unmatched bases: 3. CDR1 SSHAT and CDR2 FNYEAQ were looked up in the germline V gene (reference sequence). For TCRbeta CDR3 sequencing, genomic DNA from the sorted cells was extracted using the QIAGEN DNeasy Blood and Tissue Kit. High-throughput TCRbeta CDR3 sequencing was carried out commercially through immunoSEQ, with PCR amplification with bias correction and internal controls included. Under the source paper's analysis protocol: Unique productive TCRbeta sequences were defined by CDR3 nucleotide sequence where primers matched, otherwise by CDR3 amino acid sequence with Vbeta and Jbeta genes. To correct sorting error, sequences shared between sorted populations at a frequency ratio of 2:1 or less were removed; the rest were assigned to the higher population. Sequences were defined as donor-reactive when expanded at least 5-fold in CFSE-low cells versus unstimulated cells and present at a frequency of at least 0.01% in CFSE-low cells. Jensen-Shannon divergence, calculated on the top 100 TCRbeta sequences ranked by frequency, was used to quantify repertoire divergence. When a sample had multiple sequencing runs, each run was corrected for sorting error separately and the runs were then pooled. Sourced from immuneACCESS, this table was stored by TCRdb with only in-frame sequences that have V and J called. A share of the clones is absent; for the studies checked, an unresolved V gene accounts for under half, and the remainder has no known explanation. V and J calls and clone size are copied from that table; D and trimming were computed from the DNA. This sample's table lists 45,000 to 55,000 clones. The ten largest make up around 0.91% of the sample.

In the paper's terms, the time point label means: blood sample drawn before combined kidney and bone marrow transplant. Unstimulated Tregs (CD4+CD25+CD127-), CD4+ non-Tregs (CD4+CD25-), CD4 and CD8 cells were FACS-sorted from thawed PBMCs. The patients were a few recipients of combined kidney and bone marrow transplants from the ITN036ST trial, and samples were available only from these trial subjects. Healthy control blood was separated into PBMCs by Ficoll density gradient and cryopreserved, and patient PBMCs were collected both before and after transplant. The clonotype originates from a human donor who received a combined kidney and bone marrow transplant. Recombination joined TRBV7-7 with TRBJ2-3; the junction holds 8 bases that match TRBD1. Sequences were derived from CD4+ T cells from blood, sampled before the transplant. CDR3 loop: CASSSGQGSTDTQYF. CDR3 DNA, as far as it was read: TGTGCCAGCAGCTCAGGACAGGGTAGCACAGATACG.